The 25 T cell receptor beta chains reported below all come from one sample, sequenced in a study of T cell responses to AZD1222 COVID-19 vaccine. Generated by immunoSEQ multiplex PCR, the TCRdb table keeps only in-frame clones and is missing some. The data show more than 90,000 clones, about 89% seen once. The source was peripheral blood, collected 28 days after the second AZD1222 dose. These receptors were taken from an adult who received the AZD1222 COVID-19 vaccine.

The chain has TRBV9 and TRBJ1-5, with unresolved D. The CDR3 contains 13 residues. Germline CDR1 is SGDLS and CDR2 is YYNGEE. V shed 0 bases and J shed 6 bases, with 7 bases lying between them. The CDR3 is CASSVDFSQPQHF. The CDR3 DNA reads TGTGCCAGCAGCGTAGACTTTTCTCAGCCCCAGCATTTT.

This CDR3 reads CASSPGLTNSPLHF. The CDR3 nucleotides read TGTGCCAGCAGCCCCGGGTTGACTAATTCACCCCTCCACTTT. This chain connects TRBV7-2 to TRBJ1-6, with unresolved D. With 5 bases removed from V and 6 bases from J, the gap between germline ends came to 11 bases. The CDR3 has 14 residues. Germline CDR1 and CDR2: SGHTA and FQGNSA.

V and J are TRBV5-1 and TRBJ2-7, with 7 bases that match TRBD1. V dropped 5 bases and J dropped 1; count of bases not matched to a gene: 9. The germline gives CDR1 SGHRS, CDR2 YFSETQ. The CDR3 sequence is 15 residues long. In nucleotides, the CDR3 is TGCGCCAGCAGACCTACGACAGGGTCTTCCTACGAGCAGTACTTC. Amino acids: CASRPTTGSSYEQYF.

The chain joins TRBV9 to TRBJ2-7; the D is unclear. Germline V gene lookup returns CDR1 SGDLS and CDR2 YYNGEE. V dropped 3 bases and J dropped 2 bases, with 9 bases sitting between them. The CDR3 consists of 13 residues. Here the CDR3 reads CASSGTSPYEQYF. The CDR3 DNA follows: TGTGCCAGCAGCGGTACATCCCCCTACGAGCAGTACTTC.

The chain recombines TRBV19 with TRBJ2-7; TRBD1 agrees at 7 bases. The CDR3 covers 18 residues. With V trimmed by 1 base and J by 4 bases, 16 bases remained unmatched. CDR1 and CDR2 from the germline V gene are LNHDA and SQIVND (reference sequence). In DNA form, the CDR3 reads TGTGCCAGTAGTATAGTGCATCTCTCCGGCACAGGGGCTTACGAGCAGTACTTC. This gives the protein CASSIVHLSGTGAYEQYF.

This clone was counted a single time. V gene TRBV7-2 combines with J gene TRBJ2-2, with 14 bases aligning to TRBD2. The ends lost 4 bases at V and 7 bases at J; junction bases unmatched: 5. This CDR3 has 16 residues. Germline V gene lookup returns CDR1 SGHTA and CDR2 FQGNSA. The DNA for the CDR3 is TGTGCCAGCAGCTCGGGACTAGCGGGAGCTAACGGGGAGCTGTTTTTT. Translation: CASSSGLAGANGELFF.

The CDR3 DNA is TGTGCCAGCAGCTTAGATCCCCCGGAGCATGGCTACACCTTC. Its translation is CASSLDPPEHGYTF. The rearrangement links TRBV11-3 to TRBJ1-2; D unclear. This CDR3 is 14 amino acids long. From germline, CDR1 is SGHNT and CDR2 YENEEA. Trimming took off 0 bases at V and 6 bases at J, with 11 bases between the two ends.

The genes are TRBV6-5 and TRBJ1-1; no reliable D call. The CDR3 consists of 12 residues. CDR1 and CDR2 from the germline V gene are MNHEY and SVGAGI. Trimming removed 6 bases at V and 1 base at J, with 6 bases between. The CDR3 sequence: CASRSPNTEAFF. The CDR3 DNA reads as TGTGCCAGCAGATCACCGAACACTGAAGCTTTCTTT.

The CDR3 loop reads CASTNGQFRGETQYF. DNA of the CDR3: TGTGCCAGCACAAACGGGCAGTTCCGGGGGGAGACCCAGTACTTC. The rearrangement joins TRBV6-5 to TRBJ2-5, with a tentative D call TRBD2 (6 bases). Trimming took off 7 bases at V and 5 bases at J, with 20 bases between the two ends. CDR1 MNHEY and CDR2 SVGAGI come from the germline V gene. This CDR3 has 15 residues.

The genes are TRBV10-2 and TRBJ2-6; no reliable D call. The germline V gene has CDR1 WSHSY and CDR2 SAAADI. V gave up 6 bases and J gave up 0 bases, with 3 bases separating them. The length of the CDR3 is 13 residues. CDR3 amino acids: CASSGSGANVLTF. The CDR3 DNA follows: TGCGCCAGCAGCGGCTCTGGGGCCAACGTCCTGACTTTC.

The rearrangement joins TRBV7-8 to TRBJ2-7, with 7 bases fitting TRBD2. The V segment lost 5 bases and the J segment 2 bases; nucleotides outside the gene matches: 3. Germline assignment: CDR1 SGHVS and CDR2 FQNEAQ. This CDR3 spans 13 amino acids. The DNA of the CDR3 is TGTGCCAGCAGCCGGGGGAGGGCCTACGAGCAGTACTTC. Its translation is CASSRGRAYEQYF.

The genes are TRBV6-5 and TRBJ2-1; the D gene is possibly TRBD2 (5 bases). Germline V gives CDR1 MNHEY, CDR2 SVGAGI. The CDR3 loop spans 12 amino acids. V dropped 6 bases and J dropped 9 bases, with 12 bases sitting between them. CDR3 DNA sequence: TGTGCCAGCAGCGCTCTAGGAGGTGAGCAGTTCTTC. Its protein product is CASSALGGEQFF.

The V call is TRBV28, the J call TRBJ2-5, with D unresolved. Trimming removed 2 bases from V and 3 bases from J, with 10 bases in between. Per germline, CDR1 MDHEN and CDR2 SYDVKM. This CDR3 spans 14 amino acids. CDR3 amino acids: CASSLGGAEETQYF. The CDR3 DNA is TGTGCCAGCAGTTTAGGCGGAGCCGAAGAGACCCAGTACTTC. Complete variable domain (other parts from reference TRBV28 and TRBJ2-5): DVKVTQSSRYLVKRTGEKVFLECVQDMDHENMFWYRQDPGLGLRLIYFSYDVKMKEKGDIPEGYSVSREKKERFSLILESASTNQTSMYLCASSLGGAEETQYFGPGTRLLVL.

The gene calls are TRBV4-1 and TRBJ2-3; TRBD2 might be the D (5 bases). Germline V gene lookup returns CDR1 MGHRA and CDR2 YSYEKL. Trimming left V 0 bases short and J 5 bases short, with 15 bases between. CDR3 length: 16 amino acids. In DNA form, the CDR3 reads TGCGCCAGCAGCCAAGATCGAACTCTTGGAGGAGATACGCAGTATTTT. Amino acids: CASSQDRTLGGDTQYF.

The V and J genes are TRBV6-2 or TRBV6-3 and TRBJ1-5; D is possibly TRBD1 (5 bases). This CDR3 has 14 amino acids. Germline V lookup: CDR1 MNHEY, CDR2 SVGEGT. The V and J ends lost 1 base and 1 base respectively, with 5 bases between them. The CDR3 DNA reads TGTGCCAGCAGTTACTGGGACAGCAATCAGCCCCAGCATTTT. Residues: CASSYWDSNQPQHF.

The rearrangement links TRBV6-4 to TRBJ1-1; weak D call: TRBD1 (5 bases). The CDR3 covers 14 residues. Per germline, CDR1 MRHNA and CDR2 SNTAGT. The V end was cut by 4 bases, the J end by 3 bases, with 12 bases between. DNA of the CDR3: TGTGCCAGCAGTGTGCGGCGGGGGGACACTGAAGCTTTCTTT. Its translation is CASSVRRGDTEAFF.

The V and J genes are TRBV4-1 and TRBJ1-5, with 8 bases lining up with TRBD1. Looked up from germline, CDR1 is MGHRA and CDR2 is YSYEKL. The J segment lost 0 bases and the V segment lost 1 base, leaving 2 bases of the junction unmatched. The CDR3 is made up of 16 amino acids. The CDR3 here is CASSQGRGHSNQPQHF. The CDR3 bases are TGCGCCAGCAGCCAAGGCAGGGGGCATAGCAATCAGCCCCAGCATTTT.

The chain joins TRBV15 to TRBJ1-2, with 9 bases identical to TRBD1. The germline gives CDR1 LNHNV, CDR2 YYDKDF (reference sequence). There are 13 residues in the CDR3. V lost 0 bases and J lost 8; bases outside the gene matches: 1. CDR3 sequence reads: CATSREGTGGYTF. For the CDR3, the DNA is TGTGCCACCAGCAGAGAAGGGACAGGGGGCTACACCTTC.

This sequence joins TRBV9 and TRBJ2-3, with TRBD2 matching 8 bases. V lost 0 bases, J lost 0 bases, and 3 bases stayed unmatched. The germline V gene encodes CDR1 SGDLS and CDR2 YYNGEE. The CDR3 spans 16 residues. CDR3 region: CASSVDSGSSTDTQYF. In nucleotides, the CDR3 is TGTGCCAGCAGCGTAGACAGCGGGAGTAGCACAGATACGCAGTATTTT.

V usage is TRBV28 and J usage is TRBJ2-6; D is undetermined. The CDR3 extends over 13 amino acids. The ends were cut back, 5 bases at V and 4 bases at J, with 6 bases in the middle. The germline CDR1 and CDR2 sequences are MDHEN and SYDVKM. The CDR3 is CASSPPGANVLTF. CDR3 DNA: TGTGCCAGCAGTCCACCCGGGGCCAACGTCCTGACTTTC. The variable domain in full, completed from reference TRBV28 and TRBJ2-6, reads DVKVTQSSRYLVKRTGEKVFLECVQDMDHENMFWYRQDPGLGLRLIYFSYDVKMKEKGDIPEGYSVSREKKERFSLILESASTNQTSMYLCASSPPGANVLTFGAGSRLTVL.

The genes are TRBV5-4 and TRBJ2-3; 11 positions match TRBD2. This CDR3 has 15 residues. Germline trimming cut 4 bases from V and 7 bases from J; bases unmatched to any gene: 8. Germline CDR1 SGHNT, CDR2 YYREEE (reference sequence). CDR3 DNA: TGTGCCAGCAGCGTGCGACTAGCGGGGACTTATACGCAGTATTTT. This codes for CASSVRLAGTYTQYF.

In its sample, this clone was seen once. J is TRBJ1-5 and V is TRBV27, with D unresolved. The CDR3 length is 14 residues. V was pared by 6 bases and J by 2 bases, with 11 bases between. Germline CDR1 MNHEY, CDR2 SMNVEV (reference sequence). CDR3 amino acids: CASRMTVGNQPQHF. As DNA, the CDR3 is TGTGCCAGCAGAATGACCGTGGGCAATCAGCCCCAGCATTTT.

J is TRBJ1-1 and V is TRBV7-2; D might be TRBD1 (6 bases). V was cut by 4 bases and J by 4 bases, with 16 bases left in between. The CDR3 consists of 15 residues. Germline values: CDR1 SGHTA, CDR2 FQGNSA. This CDR3 is CASSSSGVGGTEAFF. CDR3 DNA: TGTGCCAGCAGCTCCTCAGGGGTGGGGGGCACTGAAGCTTTCTTT.

The J gene is TRBJ1-3, the V gene TRBV9; unclear D gene. The CDR3 contains 15 residues. Trimming removed 0 bases from V and 0 bases from J, with 7 bases in between. CDR1 is SGDLS, CDR2 YYNGEE, per germline. Written as DNA, the CDR3 is TGTGCCAGCAGCGTAGATCCCAGCTCTGGAAACACCATATATTTT. Translated: CASSVDPSSGNTIYF.

The chain carries TRBV7-9 and TRBJ2-5; no clear D. V lost 3 bases and J lost 5, with 16 bases in between. Germline V gene sequence: CDR1 SEHNR, CDR2 FQNEAQ (reference sequence). This CDR3 has 15 amino acids. The CDR3 reads CASSLRSMPGETQYF. In nucleotides, the CDR3 is TGTGCCAGCAGCTTGAGGTCTATGCCCGGGGAGACCCAGTACTTC.